The 10 T cell receptor beta chains given below trace back to one sample, sequenced in a study of CD4 T cells in relation to SARS-CoV-2 and coronaviruses. CD4+ T cells from unexposed donors were obtained before the COVID-19 pandemic (2011-2018). Some clones are missing from TCRdb's copy, which holds only in-frame ones; the method was immunoSEQ multiplex PCR. The sample includes some 68,000 clones, over 90% of them seen just once. The sequenced sample consisted of naive CD4+ T cells from PBMCs. The subset denotes: naive CD4+ T cells isolated by negative enrichment. The source is a human donor in good health.

V gene TRBV5-4 combines with J gene TRBJ1-2; D remains unclear. The germline V gene has CDR1 SGHNT and CDR2 YYREEE (reference sequence). The CDR3 contains 14 residues. Trimming left V 0 bases short and J 4 bases short, with 10 bases between. The CDR3 DNA reads as TGTGCCAGCAGCTTGGACAGTTTGGCCTATGGCTACACCTTC. Amino acid sequence: CASSLDSLAYGYTF.

V and J are TRBV25-1 and TRBJ2-1; D tentatively reads TRBD1 or TRBD2 (5 bases each). The germline CDR1 and CDR2 sequences are MGHDK and SYGVNS. The length of the CDR3 is 15 residues. V was trimmed by 0 bases and J by 3 bases, leaving 9 bases between them. CDR3 nucleotides: TGTGCCAGCAGTGAATATAGAGGGGACTACAATGAGCAGTTCTTC. This codes for CASSEYRGDYNEQFF.

The rearrangement joins TRBV6-6 to TRBJ1-2; 10 bases agree with TRBD1. With V trimmed by 6 bases and J by 6 bases, 4 bases remained unmatched. From germline, CDR1 is MNHNY and CDR2 SVGAGI (reference sequence). This CDR3 is built from 13 residues. In nucleotides, the CDR3 is TGTGCCAGCAGCCACGGGACAGGGGATGGCTACACCTTC. Amino acids: CASSHGTGDGYTF.

This clone was found a few times. The chain couples TRBV20-1 to TRBJ1-6; D call uncertain. Looked up from germline, CDR1 is DFQATT and CDR2 is SNEGSKA (reference sequence). V lost 3 bases and J 7 bases, leaving 13 bases between the germline ends. The CDR3 extends over 14 amino acids. CDR3 loop: CSASTPGLNSPLHF. CDR3 sequence (DNA): TGCAGTGCTAGTACCCCAGGCCTCAATTCACCCCTCCACTTT.

The rearrangement uses TRBV7-2 and TRBJ1-2; no reliable D call. The CDR3 is 14 residues long. Per germline, CDR1 SGHTA and CDR2 FQGNSA. V gave up 2 bases and J gave up 7 bases, with 14 bases separating them. This CDR3 reads CASSLSTAQGGYTF. DNA of the CDR3: TGTGCCAGCAGCTTAAGCACAGCCCAAGGTGGCTACACCTTC.

The rearrangement links TRBV5-1 to TRBJ1-2, with 8 bases that match TRBD1. The CDR3 is made up of 14 amino acids. The germline V gene encodes CDR1 SGHRS and CDR2 YFSETQ. Trimming cost V 0 bases and J 4 bases; bases outside gene matches: 2. The CDR3 spells CASSLGQGSYGYTF. CDR3 coding DNA: TGCGCCAGCAGCTTGGGACAGGGGAGCTATGGCTACACCTTC.

The chain joins TRBV10-3 to TRBJ1-1, with D possibly TRBD1 on 6 matching bases. The germline V gene encodes CDR1 ENHRY and CDR2 SYGVKD. The CDR3 length is 13 residues. With 7 bases removed from V and 3 bases from J, the gap between germline ends came to 12 bases. The CDR3 nucleotides read TGTGCCATCAAGGTTGGGGGCGACACTGAAGCTTTCTTT. Translated: CAIKVGGDTEAFF.

The chain joins TRBV5-1 to TRBJ2-7, with D uncertain. The CDR3 is 13 amino acids. With 0 bases removed from V and 6 bases from J, the gap between germline ends came to 10 bases. The germline CDR1 and CDR2 sequences are SGHRS and YFSETQ. The CDR3 DNA is TGCGCCAGCAGCTTGGCCCAGGACGGCGAGCAGTACTTC. Amino acid sequence: CASSLAQDGEQYF.

This sequence joins TRBV7-8 and TRBJ2-2, with 7 bases that match TRBD2. Trimming removed 2 bases from V and 5 bases from J; junction bases left unmatched: 17. CDR3 length equals 19 residues. The germline CDR1 and CDR2 sequences are SGHVS and FQNEAQ. The CDR3 spells CASSLRGAGSGAGTGELFF. In DNA, the CDR3 is TGTGCCAGCAGCTTACGAGGGGCTGGGAGCGGGGCCGGAACCGGGGAGCTGTTTTTT.

This chain uses TRBV15 with TRBJ2-2; D possibly corresponds to TRBD2 (5 bases). V lost 0 bases and J lost 5, with 10 bases in between. The length of the CDR3 is 15 residues. Germline values: CDR1 LNHNV, CDR2 YYDKDF (reference sequence). Here the CDR3 reads CATSRELLETGELFF. CDR3 coding DNA: TGTGCCACCAGCAGAGAACTACTAGAGACCGGGGAGCTGTTTTTT. The full variable domain, its missing parts supplied by reference TRBV15 and TRBJ2-2, is DAMVIQNPRYQVTQFGKPVTLSCSQTLNHNVMYWYQQKSSQAPKLLFHYYDKDFNNEADTPDNFQSRRPNTSFCFLDIRSPGLGDTAMYLCATSRELLETGELFFGEGSRLTVL.